This T cell receptor (beta chain) emerged from a study of memory CD4+ T cells and cytomegalovirus serostatus. General study findings and limits: Of about 150 reported CMV TCRbeta sequences, around 63 were found in memory CD4+ repertoires. The CMV-associated TCR signature appears largely within the CD4+ memory repertoire.

The sort gate was single viable CD3+CD4+CD8-CD45RO+ cells for memory CD4+ T cells. Remarks on this clone: The antigen remains unidentified.

The CDR3 extends over 20 amino acids. V gave up 10 bases and J gave up 0 bases; unmatched junction bases: 23. In germline, CDR1 is WNHNN, CDR2 SYGVQD (reference sequence). Libraries were prepared by immunoSEQ multiplex PCR; TCRdb keeps only in-frame clonotypes and omits some of them. This table holds about 40,000 clones, 60% to 85% found once. The TCR sequence derives from an adult in good health and CMV-seronegative. The sequenced sample was memory CD4+ T cells from blood. This sequence joins TRBV10-1 and TRBJ2-4; 8 nucleotides agree with TRBD2. This CDR3 is CANPTALLAGGLTAKNIQYF. The CDR3 bases are TGCGCCAACCCAACTGCTCTTTTGGCGGGAGGACTAACAGCCAAAAACATTCAGTACTTC.